These 14 T cell receptor beta chains were sequenced from one sample in a study of type 1 regulatory T cells. In TCRdb, the reads were re-called with MiXCR into one record per CDR3 protein. The sample includes 68,000 or so distinct CDR3 sequences, just under 50% of them seen just once. Their antigens remain unidentified. Material: cultured non-Tr1 T cells, either the whole culture or a sorted T cell fraction (not recorded which). Receptor source: a human donor in good health.

This clonotype was seen more than once but under ten times. The chain joins TRBV5-1 to TRBJ2-5, with D unclear. The CDR3 consists of 14 residues. Deletions cut 0 bases from V and 1 base from J, with 7 bases between. Germline V gives CDR1 SGHRS, CDR2 YFSETQ. This CDR3 is CASSLAPPQETQYF. CDR3 bases: TGCGCCAGCAGCTTGGCTCCCCCCCAAGAGACCCAGTACTTC. Based on the CDR3 plus reference TRBV5-1 and TRBJ2-5, the full variable domain is KAGVTQTPRYLIKTRGQQVTLSCSPISGHRSVSWYQQTPGQGLQFLFEYFSETQRNKGNFPGRFSGRQFSNSRSEMNVSTLELGDSALYLCASSLAPPQETQYFGPGTRLLVL.

This sequence joins TRBV6-5 and TRBJ2-5, with D possibly TRBD2 on 6 matching bases. The ends were cut back, 4 bases at V and 3 bases at J, with 9 bases in the middle. There are 13 residues in the CDR3. CDR1 MNHEY and CDR2 SVGAGI come from the germline V gene. This CDR3 is CASSWPGEETQYF. CDR3 sequence (DNA): TGTGCCAGCAGTTGGCCGGGGGAAGAGACCCAGTACTTC.

The chain is built from TRBV20-1 and TRBJ2-6; D is unresolved. The CDR3 length is 16 residues. The V gene's germline CDR1 is DFQATT and CDR2 SNEGSKA (reference sequence). Trimming removed 0 bases from V and 1 base from J, with 10 bases in between. The CDR3 DNA is TGCAGTGCTAGAGATGCGCGTGCTTCTGGGGCCAACGTCCTGACTTTC. Protein product: CSARDARASGANVLTF.

The J gene is TRBJ1-2, the V gene TRBV6-2 or TRBV6-3; no clear D. V lost 2 bases to trimming and J lost 5 bases, with 9 bases between them. This CDR3 is 13 amino acids long. CDR1 is MNHEY, CDR2 SVGEGT, per germline. The CDR3 region has the DNA TGTGCCAGCAGTTACGTGGGGTTTTATGGCTACACCTTC. It specifies CASSYVGFYGYTF.

The chain combines TRBV3-1 with TRBJ1-2; D is possibly TRBD1 (6 bases). The CDR3 is 14 amino acids. The germline CDR1 and CDR2 sequences are LGHDT and YNNKEL (reference sequence). Trimming shortened V by 0 bases and J by 7 bases, and 12 bases separated the two germline ends. CDR3 sequence: CASSQDGGAGGYTF. CDR3 nucleotide sequence: TGTGCCAGCAGCCAAGACGGGGGGGCCGGTGGCTACACCTTC.

The sample holds a few counts of this clonotype. V gene TRBV3-1 combines with J gene TRBJ2-1, with 9 bases matching TRBD2. This CDR3 has 18 residues. After removal of 0 bases from V and 0 bases from J, the junction contained 6 bases not matched to a gene. Germline CDR1 and CDR2: LGHDT and YNNKEL (reference sequence). CDR3 bases: TGTGCCAGCAGCCAAGATCACAAGACTAGCGGCTCCTACAATGAGCAGTTCTTC. Translation: CASSQDHKTSGSYNEQFF.

The gene calls are TRBV7-9 and TRBJ2-1, with D unclear. Germline lookup yields CDR1 SEHNR and CDR2 FQNEAQ (reference sequence). CDR3 length: 14 residues. V gave up 6 bases and J gave up 9 bases, with 18 bases separating them. The CDR3 bases are TGTGCCAGCAGGGTAGAGCCAAATAGAGGTGAGCAGTTCTTC. Amino acids: CASRVEPNRGEQFF.

The rearrangement joins TRBV7-2 to TRBJ2-7; 7 bases align to TRBD1. Trimming cost V 1 base and J 7 bases; bases outside gene matches: 7. Germline V gives CDR1 SGHTA, CDR2 FQGNSA. This CDR3 contains 14 residues. The CDR3, as DNA: TGTGCCAGCAGCTTAGGGGACAGACCTATGGAGCAGTACTTC. Its protein product is CASSLGDRPMEQYF.

This chain joins TRBV2 and TRBJ1-5, with D unclear. This CDR3 spans 16 amino acids. Trimming left V 3 bases short and J 2 bases short, with 14 bases between. The germline V gene has CDR1 SNHLY and CDR2 FYNNEI. The CDR3 DNA is TGTGCCAGCAGTGAGGCTCTGGGAACGGGCAATCAGCCCCAGCATTTT. Translating it yields CASSEALGTGNQPQHF.

The chain joins TRBV5-1 to TRBJ1-4, with 7 bases matching TRBD1. This CDR3 comprises 14 residues. The trim removed 2 bases at V and 4 bases at J, leaving 2 bases unmatched. The germline V gene encodes CDR1 SGHRS and CDR2 YFSETQ. The CDR3 DNA reads TGCGCCAGCAGCTTCCAGGGGGTTAATGAAAAACTGTTTTTT. Its translation: CASSFQGVNEKLFF.

V gene TRBV4-3 combines with J gene TRBJ2-3; D unresolved. The length of the CDR3 is 13 residues. Germline CDR1 and CDR2: LGHNA and YSLEER. Deletions cut 1 base from V and 5 bases from J, with 7 bases between. Written as DNA, the CDR3 is TGCGCCAGCAGCCAAGGGGTGGGAGATACGCAGTATTTT. Translation gives CASSQGVGDTQYF.

Only a few counts were recorded for this clonotype. The chain links TRBV20-1 to TRBJ2-1; D unresolved. The CDR3 extends over 13 amino acids. V was clipped by 2 bases and J by 10 bases, with 15 bases between them. Germline loops: CDR1 DFQATT, CDR2 SNEGSKA (reference sequence). In DNA form, the CDR3 reads TGCAGTGCTAGATCAGGCGCGACTGTCGAGCAGTTCTTC. Translating gives CSARSGATVEQFF.

The count of this clonotype is one. This chain connects TRBV12-3 or TRBV12-4 to TRBJ1-3; D is uncertain. V dropped 6 bases and J dropped 7 bases, with 7 bases sitting between them. The CDR3 contains 11 residues. The CDR3: CASRLRNTIYF. CDR3 DNA sequence: TGTGCCAGCAGGCTTCGGAACACCATATATTTT.

The count of this clonotype is one. The rearrangement links TRBV12-3 or TRBV12-4 to TRBJ2-5; unclear D gene. The CDR3 is 12 amino acids. The V and J ends lost 1 base and 5 bases respectively, with 5 bases between them. CDR3 region: CASSLGPETQYF. DNA for the CDR3: TGTGCCAGCAGTTTAGGGCCCGAGACCCAGTACTTC.